One T cell receptor beta chain is described in this entry. Germline-derived CDR1 and CDR2 are SGHTA and FQGNSA. This CDR3 comprises 15 residues. With 5 bases removed from V and 8 bases from J, the gap between germline ends came to 21 bases. These data are taken from a study of tissue T cells after allogeneic stem cell transplantation. Using immunoSEQ multiplex PCR, the repertoire was profiled, and TCRdb retains in-frame clones only, with some absent. The sample records approximately 12,000 clones, 70% being singletons. The chain has TRBV7-2 and TRBJ1-2; a weak D match, TRBD1 (5 bases). This TCR was recovered from a woman aged 18 to 55 with breast cancer. Sample: tissue from the right colon, taken at autopsy. The CDR3 nucleotides are TGTGCCAGCAGCCCGGCCTTCGGGACCTTCTCAGGCTACACCTTC. Translated, it gives CASSPAFGTFSGYTF.